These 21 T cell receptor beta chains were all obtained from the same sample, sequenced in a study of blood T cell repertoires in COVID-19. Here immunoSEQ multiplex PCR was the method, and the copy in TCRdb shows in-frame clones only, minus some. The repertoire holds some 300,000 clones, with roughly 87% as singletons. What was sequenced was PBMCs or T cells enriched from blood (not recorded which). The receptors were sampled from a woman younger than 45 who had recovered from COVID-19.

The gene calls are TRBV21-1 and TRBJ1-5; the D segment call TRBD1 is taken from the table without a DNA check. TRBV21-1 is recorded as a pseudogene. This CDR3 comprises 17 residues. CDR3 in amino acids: CASSKVQGPDLNQPQHF. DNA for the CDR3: TGTGCCAGCAGCAAAGTTCAGGGCCCCGACCTAAATCAGCCCCAGCATTTT.

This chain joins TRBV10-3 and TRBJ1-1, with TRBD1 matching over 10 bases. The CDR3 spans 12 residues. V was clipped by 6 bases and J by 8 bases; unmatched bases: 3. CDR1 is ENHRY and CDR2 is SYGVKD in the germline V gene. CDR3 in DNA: TGTGCCATCAGCGACAGGGGGCCAGAAGCTTTCTTT. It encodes CAISDRGPEAFF.

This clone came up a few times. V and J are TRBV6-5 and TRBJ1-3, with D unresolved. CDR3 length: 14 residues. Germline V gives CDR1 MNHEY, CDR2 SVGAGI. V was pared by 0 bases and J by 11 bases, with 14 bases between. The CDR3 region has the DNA TGTGCCAGCAGTTACTCGATGGATACAGCCGCCATATATTTT. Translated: CASSYSMDTAAIYF.

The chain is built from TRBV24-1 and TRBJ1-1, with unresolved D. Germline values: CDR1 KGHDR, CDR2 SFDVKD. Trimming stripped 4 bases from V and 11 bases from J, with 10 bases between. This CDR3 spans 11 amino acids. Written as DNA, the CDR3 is TGTGCCACCAGTGACTCCTTTCGGGCTTTCTTT. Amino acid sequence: CATSDSFRAFF.

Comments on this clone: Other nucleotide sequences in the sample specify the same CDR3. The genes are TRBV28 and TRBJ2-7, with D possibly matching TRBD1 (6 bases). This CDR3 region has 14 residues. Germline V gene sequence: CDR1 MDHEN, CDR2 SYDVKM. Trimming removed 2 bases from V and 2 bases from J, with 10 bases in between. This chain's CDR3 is CASSLVGAAYEQYF. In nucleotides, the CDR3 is TGTGCCAGCAGTTTAGTGGGGGCTGCCTACGAGCAGTACTTC. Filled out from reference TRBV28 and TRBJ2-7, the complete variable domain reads DVKVTQSSRYLVKRTGEKVFLECVQDMDHENMFWYRQDPGLGLRLIYFSYDVKMKEKGDIPEGYSVSREKKERFSLILESASTNQTSMYLCASSLVGAAYEQYFGPGTRLTVT.

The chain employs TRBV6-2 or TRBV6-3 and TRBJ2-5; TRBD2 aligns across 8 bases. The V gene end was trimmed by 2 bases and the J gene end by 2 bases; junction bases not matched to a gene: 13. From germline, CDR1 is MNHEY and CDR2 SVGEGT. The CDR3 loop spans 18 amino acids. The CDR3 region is CASSYGWASGPLQETQYF. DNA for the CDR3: TGTGCCAGCAGTTACGGATGGGCTAGCGGGCCTCTACAAGAGACCCAGTACTTC.

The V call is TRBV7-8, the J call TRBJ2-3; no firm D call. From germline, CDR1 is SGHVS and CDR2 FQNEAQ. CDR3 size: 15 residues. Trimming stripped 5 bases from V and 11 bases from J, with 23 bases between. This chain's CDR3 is CASSLASESPPGQYF. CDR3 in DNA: TGTGCCAGCAGCCTGGCGAGCGAAAGCCCCCCGGGGCAGTATTTT.

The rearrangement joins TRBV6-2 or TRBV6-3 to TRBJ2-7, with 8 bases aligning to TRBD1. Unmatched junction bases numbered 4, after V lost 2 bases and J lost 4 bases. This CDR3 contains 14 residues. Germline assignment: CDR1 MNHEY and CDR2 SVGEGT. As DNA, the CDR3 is TGTGCCAGCAGTTACATCGGACAGGGATACGAGCAGTACTTC. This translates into CASSYIGQGYEQYF.

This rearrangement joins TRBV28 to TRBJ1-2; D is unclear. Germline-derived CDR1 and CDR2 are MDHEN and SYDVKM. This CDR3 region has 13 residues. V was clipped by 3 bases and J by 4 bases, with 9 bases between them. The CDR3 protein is CASSFSGPYGYTF. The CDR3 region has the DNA TGTGCCAGCAGTTTTAGTGGGCCCTATGGCTACACCTTC.

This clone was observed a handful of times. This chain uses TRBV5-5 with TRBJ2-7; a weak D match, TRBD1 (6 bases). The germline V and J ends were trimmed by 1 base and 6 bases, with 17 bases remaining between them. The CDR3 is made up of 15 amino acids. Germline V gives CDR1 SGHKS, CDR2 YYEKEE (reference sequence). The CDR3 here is CASSLRTSRGSEQYF. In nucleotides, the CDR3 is TGTGCCAGCAGCTTGCGAACCTCGAGGGGGTCCGAGCAGTACTTC.

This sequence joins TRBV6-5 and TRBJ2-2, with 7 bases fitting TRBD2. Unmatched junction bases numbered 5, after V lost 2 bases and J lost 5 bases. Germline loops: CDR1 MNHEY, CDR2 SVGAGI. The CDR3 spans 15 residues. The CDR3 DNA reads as TGTGCCAGCAGTTACGCGGTGGGGGGGACCGGGGAGCTGTTTTTT. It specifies CASSYAVGGTGELFF.

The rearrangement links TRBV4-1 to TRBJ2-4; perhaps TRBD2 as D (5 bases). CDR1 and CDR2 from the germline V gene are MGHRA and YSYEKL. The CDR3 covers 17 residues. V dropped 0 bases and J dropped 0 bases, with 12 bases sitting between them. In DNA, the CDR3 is TGCGCCAGCAGCCAAGATTCGTCGGGGATAGCCAAAAACATTCAGTACTTC. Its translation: CASSQDSSGIAKNIQYF.

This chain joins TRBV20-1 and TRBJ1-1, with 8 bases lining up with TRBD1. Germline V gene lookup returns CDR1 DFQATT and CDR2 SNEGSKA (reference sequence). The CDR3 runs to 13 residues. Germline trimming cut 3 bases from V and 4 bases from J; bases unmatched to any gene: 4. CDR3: CSASPGQGTEAFF. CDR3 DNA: TGCAGTGCTAGTCCCGGACAGGGCACTGAAGCTTTCTTT.

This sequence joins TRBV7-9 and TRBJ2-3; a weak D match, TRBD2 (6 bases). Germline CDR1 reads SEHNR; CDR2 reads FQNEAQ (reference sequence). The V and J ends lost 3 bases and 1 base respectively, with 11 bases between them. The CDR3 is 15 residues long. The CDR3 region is CASSFFGGGTDTQYF. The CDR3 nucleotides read TGTGCCAGCAGCTTTTTTGGCGGGGGCACAGATACGCAGTATTTT.

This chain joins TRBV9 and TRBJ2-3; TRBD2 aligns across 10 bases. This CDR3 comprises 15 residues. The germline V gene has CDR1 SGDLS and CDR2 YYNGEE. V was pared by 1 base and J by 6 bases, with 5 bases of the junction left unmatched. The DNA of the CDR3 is TGTGCCAGCAGCGTAAGCGGGGGGGCGGGTGATACGCAGTATTTT. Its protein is CASSVSGGAGDTQYF.

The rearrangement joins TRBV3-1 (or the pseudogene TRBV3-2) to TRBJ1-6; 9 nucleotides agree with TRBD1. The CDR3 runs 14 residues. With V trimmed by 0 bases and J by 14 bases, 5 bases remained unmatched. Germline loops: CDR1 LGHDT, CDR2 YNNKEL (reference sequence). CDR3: CASSQDGRTGALHF. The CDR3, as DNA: TGTGCCAGCAGCCAAGATGGTAGGACAGGGGCCCTCCACTTT.

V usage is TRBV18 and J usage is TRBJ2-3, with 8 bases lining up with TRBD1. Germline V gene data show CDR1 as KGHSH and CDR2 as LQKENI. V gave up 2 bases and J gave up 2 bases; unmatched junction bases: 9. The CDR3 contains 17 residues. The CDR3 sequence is CASSPRLDRDFTDTQYF. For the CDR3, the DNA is TGTGCCAGCTCACCAAGGCTGGACAGGGATTTCACAGATACGCAGTATTTT.

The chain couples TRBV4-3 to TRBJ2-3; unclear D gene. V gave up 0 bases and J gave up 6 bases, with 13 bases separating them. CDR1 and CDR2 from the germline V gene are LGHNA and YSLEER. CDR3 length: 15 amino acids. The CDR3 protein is CASSQEGSRGDTQYF. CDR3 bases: TGCGCCAGCAGCCAAGAAGGTAGCCGCGGTGATACGCAGTATTTT.

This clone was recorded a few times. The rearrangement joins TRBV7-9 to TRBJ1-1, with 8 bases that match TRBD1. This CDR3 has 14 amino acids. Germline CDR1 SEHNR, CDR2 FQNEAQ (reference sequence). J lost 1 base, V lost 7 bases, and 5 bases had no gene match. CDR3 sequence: CASNPGTGNTEAFF. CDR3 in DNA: TGTGCCAGCAACCCCGGGACAGGGAACACTGAAGCTTTCTTT.

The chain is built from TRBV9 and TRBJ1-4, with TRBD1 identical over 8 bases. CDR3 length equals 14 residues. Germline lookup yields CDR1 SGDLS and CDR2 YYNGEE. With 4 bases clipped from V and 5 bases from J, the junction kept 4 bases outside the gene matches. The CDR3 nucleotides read TGTGCCAGCAGCTTTAGGACAGGGAATGAAAAACTGTTTTTT. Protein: CASSFRTGNEKLFF.

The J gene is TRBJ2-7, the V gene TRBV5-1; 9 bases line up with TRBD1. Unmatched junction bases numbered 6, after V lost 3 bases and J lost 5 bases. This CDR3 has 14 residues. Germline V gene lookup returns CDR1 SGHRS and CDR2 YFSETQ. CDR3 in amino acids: CASSSGTGIHEQYF. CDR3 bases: TGCGCCAGCAGCTCCGGGACAGGGATCCACGAGCAGTACTTC.